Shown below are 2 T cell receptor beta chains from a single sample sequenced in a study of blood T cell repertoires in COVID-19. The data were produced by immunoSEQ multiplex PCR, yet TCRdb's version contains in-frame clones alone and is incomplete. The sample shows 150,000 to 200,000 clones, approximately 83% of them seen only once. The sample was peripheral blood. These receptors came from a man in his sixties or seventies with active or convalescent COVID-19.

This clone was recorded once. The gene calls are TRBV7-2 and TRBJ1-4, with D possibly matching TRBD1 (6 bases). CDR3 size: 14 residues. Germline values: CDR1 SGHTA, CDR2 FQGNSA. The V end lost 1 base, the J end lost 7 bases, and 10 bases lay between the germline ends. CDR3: CASSLVQGAEKLFF. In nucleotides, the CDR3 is TGTGCCAGCAGCTTAGTACAGGGAGCTGAAAAACTGTTTTTT. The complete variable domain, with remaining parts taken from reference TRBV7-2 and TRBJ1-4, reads GAGVSQSPSNKVTEKGKDVELRCDPISGHTALYWYRQSLGQGLEFLIYFQGNSAPDKSGLPSDRFSAERTGGSVSTLTIQRTQQEDSAVYLCASSLVQGAEKLFFGSGTQLSVL.

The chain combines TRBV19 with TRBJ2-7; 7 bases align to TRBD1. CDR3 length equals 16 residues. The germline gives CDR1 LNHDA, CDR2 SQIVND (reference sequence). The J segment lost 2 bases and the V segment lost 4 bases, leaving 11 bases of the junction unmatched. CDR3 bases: TGTGCCAGTAGTACTCGGACAGGACGTAGGGCCTACGAGCAGTACTTC. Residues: CASSTRTGRRAYEQYF. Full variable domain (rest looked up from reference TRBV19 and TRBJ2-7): DGGITQSPKYLFRKEGQNVTLSCEQNLNHDAMYWYRQDPGQGLRLIYYSQIVNDFQKGDIAEGYSVSREKKESFPLTVTSAQKNPTAFYLCASSTRTGRRAYEQYFGPGTRLTVT.